This section outlines one T cell receptor beta chain sequence together with its context. Its specificity is unknown. The assay, immunoSEQ v3.0, was run at survey level. Libraries were prepared by immunoSEQ multiplex PCR; TCRdb keeps only in-frame clonotypes and omits some of them. The sample contains 30,000 to 35,000 clones, over 70% of which appear only once. The data were taken from a study of long-term antiretroviral therapy in people with HIV. Notes on the study in general: Documentation of ART adherence, viral resistance or therapy changes was absent. Repertoires looked antigen-experienced, with only a slight naive shift after ART.

Participants who had HIV were, without exception, treated in the United States. The input for sequencing was unsorted PBMCs, taken 3.1 years after starting antiretroviral therapy. The source of this sequence is a woman aged 45-65 years with HIV.

CDR3 loop: CASSRTSGGQYNEQFF. The CDR3 coding sequence is TGTGCCAGCAGCAGGACTAGCGGGGGCCAGTACAATGAGCAGTTCTTC. The chain links TRBV7-9 to TRBJ2-1; TRBD2 matches at 13 bases. CDR3 length: 16 residues. CDR1 and CDR2 (germline): SEHNR, FQNEAQ (reference sequence). Trimming at V came to 5 bases and at J to 4 bases, leaving 5 bases not matched to a gene.